This T cell receptor beta chain stems from a study of control samples from healthy donors and cancer patients. In germline, CDR1 is MNHEY, CDR2 SVGEGT. The CDR3 has 15 amino acids. The V segment lost 2 bases and the J segment 5 bases; nucleotides outside the gene matches: 4. Assay used: immunoSEQ multiplex PCR; TCRdb lists only in-frame clones, some missing. The data contain 90,000 to 140,000 clones, roughly 85% of them singletons. The rearrangement joins TRBV6-2 or TRBV6-3 to TRBJ2-1; 9 positions agree with TRBD2. Sequenced: blood. The receptor was derived from a woman aged 45-59 years in good health. The CDR3 DNA is TGTGCCAGCAGTTACCTGGCGGGGGGGCACAATGAGCAGTTCTTC. This encodes CASSYLAGGHNEQFF.